A selection of T cell receptor beta chains follows, all from one sample in a study of regulatory T cells in long-lasting Graves disease. MiXCR was run by TCRdb on the multiplex PCR reads, yielding one entry per CDR3 protein. This sample yields about 540,000 distinct CDR3 sequences, of which approximately 13% are seen a single time; roughly 10% belongs to the top ten. These data were likewise used in another study, on T cells in Graves' hyperthyroidism and ophthalmopathy.

The sequences come from peripheral blood mononuclear cells (PBMCs), collected at new diagnosis, from a patient treated with antithyroid drugs. All receptors come from a man aged 25 to 40 with Graves disease. CDR3s include the opening cysteine and the closing phenylalanine or tryptophan. D genes are given only for firm matches. The size of a clone is reported for some rows only, either as once, few or many, or as a class for expanded clones.

abundance	v_gene	j_gene	d_gene	CDR3nt	CDR3aa
many	TRBV9	TRBJ2-7	-	TGTGCCAGCAGCGCCTACGACAATTACGAGCAGTACTTC	CASSAYDNYEQYF
many	TRBV7-9	TRBJ2-1	TRBD2	TGTGCCAGCAGCTCCGGAGGGCTAGCGGGATACAATGAGCAGTTCTTC	CASSSGGLAGYNEQFF
many	TRBV27	TRBJ2-5	-	TGTGCCAGCAGGACGGGGTTCCAAGAGACCCAGTACTTC	CASRTGFQETQYF
many	TRBV5-1	TRBJ2-7	TRBD2	TGTGCCAGCAGCTTACGGGGAGGGGACGAGCAGTACTTC	CASSLRGGDEQYF
-	TRBV3-1	TRBJ1-2	-	TGTGCCAGCAGCCCCCCCGATCTATCTAAGGGCTACACCTTC	CASSPPDLSKGYTF
-	TRBV3-1	TRBJ2-3	TRBD2	TGTGCCAGCAGCCAAGTTGTATGGCGGGAGCCCACAGATACGCAGTATTTT	CASSQVVWREPTDTQYF
many	TRBV2	TRBJ2-7	-	TGTGCCAGCAGTGGGTTGCGGGGCTCCTACGAGCAGTACTTC	CASSGLRGSYEQYF
many	TRBV30	TRBJ2-1	-	TGTGCCTGGGAGAAGGGGATTCTGCAGTTCTTC	CAWEKGILQFF
-	TRBV6-1	TRBJ2-5	-	TGTGCCAGCAGTACCCGAAGGGAGGCCTGGGGAGAGACCCAGTACTTC	CASSTRREAWGETQYF
many	TRBV27	TRBJ2-7	-	TGTGCCAGCAAACCAAGTTTGGGGCCGCGGGAGCAGTACTTC	CASKPSLGPREQYF
few	TRBV29-1	TRBJ2-7	TRBD2	TGCAGCGTTGAAGAGGCTAGCGGTAGGTCCTACGAGCAGTACTTC	CSVEEASGRSYEQYF
-	TRBV19	TRBJ1-5	TRBD1	TGTGCCAGTACCCAGTGGGACAGGCGTAATCAGCCCCAGCATTTT	CASTQWDRRNQPQHF
many	TRBV10-3	TRBJ1-1	-	TGTGCCATCAGTGAGAAGGGGGACACTGAAGCTTTCTTT	CAISEKGDTEAFF
few	TRBV5-1	TRBJ2-2	-	TGCGCCAGCAGCTTGGGTAGCGGAAGGACCGGGGAGCTGTTTTTT	CASSLGSGRTGELFF
-	TRBV19	TRBJ2-4	-	TGTGCCAGTAGTTTCAGTTTAGGGAACATTCAGTACTTC	CASSFSLGNIQYF
few	TRBV20-1	TRBJ2-7	TRBD1	TGCAGTGCTTCGGACAGGGGGAACGAGCAGTACTTC	CSASDRGNEQYF
many	TRBV3-1	TRBJ2-1	-	TGTGCCAGCAGCCAAGTAAGGGGGAGGGACTCCTACAATGAGCAGTTCTTC	CASSQVRGRDSYNEQFF
-	TRBV27	TRBJ1-2	TRBD1	TGTGCCAGCAGCGGACAGGGCGCCTATGGCTACACCTTC	CASSGQGAYGYTF
few	TRBV6-5	TRBJ1-3	TRBD1	TGTGCCAGCAGTTACGGGACAGGAGCCGGCCACACCATATATTTT	CASSYGTGAGHTIYF
-	TRBV28	TRBJ1-2	-	TGTGCCGGGGGGGATGTCTATGGCTACACCTTC	CAGGDVYGYTF
many	TRBV10-3	TRBJ2-3	-	TGTGCCATCAGTGAACGGACTGTAAGCACAGATACGCAGTATTTT	CAISERTVSTDTQYF
many	TRBV5-1	TRBJ2-1	TRBD2	TGCGCCAGCAGCTTGATTAGCGGGAGAAAAGGATACCCCTCCTACAATGAGCAGTTCTTC	CASSLISGRKGYPSYNEQFF
many	TRBV10-3	TRBJ2-1	TRBD2	TGTGCCATCAGCGGGACTAGCGGGACATCGAACCTCTACAATGAGCAGTTCTTC	CAISGTSGTSNLYNEQFF
few	TRBV27	TRBJ2-7	TRBD2	TGTGCCAGCAGAGGAAGCGGGAAGGGCGAGCAGTACTTC	CASRGSGKGEQYF
many	TRBV29-1	TRBJ1-2	TRBD1	TGCAGCGCTTACCGGGACAGGAGCTATGGCTACACCTTC	CSAYRDRSYGYTF
many	TRBV5-6	TRBJ1-1	-	TGTGCCAGCGGAATCGGCGGACCCACTGAAGCTTTCTTT	CASGIGGPTEAFF
many	TRBV28	TRBJ2-5	-	TGTGCCAGCAGCCCTCTCCCGGCGGAGACCCAGTACTTC	CASSPLPAETQYF
many	TRBV7-8	TRBJ2-3	-	TGTGCCAGCAGCTGGGACTTCACAGATACGCAGTATTTT	CASSWDFTDTQYF
many	TRBV28	TRBJ1-2	-	TGTGCCAGCAGTTTCCTCACCAGGGACTATGGCTACACCTTC	CASSFLTRDYGYTF
-	TRBV9	TRBJ2-3	-	TGTGCCAGCAGCGTAGCTGAGAGAGGCAGGCCGACAGATACGCAGTATTTT	CASSVAERGRPTDTQYF
-	TRBV19	TRBJ1-1	-	TGTGCCGTTAAAAGAAGGGGCAACACTGAAGCTTTCTTT	CAVKRRGNTEAFF
-	TRBV7-9	TRBJ2-3	-	TGTGCCAGCAGCTCAACTGGAGGAAGAGCGGCTAGCACAGATACGCAGTATTTT	CASSSTGGRAASTDTQYF
many	TRBV2	TRBJ2-3	TRBD1	TGTGCCAGCAGTGTGACAGGGGGTAGCACAGATACGCAGTATTTT	CASSVTGGSTDTQYF
-	TRBV6-2/TRBV6-3	TRBJ2-2	-	TGTGCCAGCAGTTACGGGTCCGGGGAGCTGTTTTTT	CASSYGSGELFF
many	TRBV2	TRBJ2-7	-	TGTGCCAGCAGAGTAGAACGCGGGCTCTCCTACGAGCAGTACTTC	CASRVERGLSYEQYF
many	TRBV30	TRBJ1-5	-	TGTGCCTGGAGTGCCGACAGTGGTGATCAGCCCCAGCATTTT	CAWSADSGDQPQHF
many	TRBV3-1	TRBJ2-2	-	TGTGCCAGCAGCCCGTGGGGAACCGGGGAGCTGTTTTTT	CASSPWGTGELFF
many	TRBV27	TRBJ1-2	-	TGTGCCAGCAGTTTCGAAGGAGCCAGGTCCTATGGCTACACCTTC	CASSFEGARSYGYTF
many	TRBV7-9	TRBJ2-4	-	TGTGCCAGCAGCTTCCAGGGTGGGGCCAAAAACATTCAGTACTTC	CASSFQGGAKNIQYF
-	TRBV2	TRBJ2-7	-	TGTGCCAGCACGCTAACAGGGGCCGGGACTGGATTTTACGAGCAGTACTTC	CASTLTGAGTGFYEQYF
many	TRBV6-2/TRBV6-3	TRBJ1-1	-	TGTGCCAGCAGTTACTCGAATGAGGAAGCTTTCTTT	CASSYSNEEAFF
many	TRBV12-3/TRBV12-4	TRBJ2-4	-	TGTGCCAGCAGTTTGAGTCTCGGCCGGGTAGGCAAAAACATTCAGTACTTC	CASSLSLGRVGKNIQYF
many	TRBV2	TRBJ1-5	-	TGTGCCAGCAGACCGAACTGGCCTAATCAGCCCCAGCATTTT	CASRPNWPNQPQHF
-	TRBV24-1	TRBJ1-2	-	TGTGCCACCAATATTAGGGTATCTGGCTACACCTTC	CATNIRVSGYTF
-	TRBV6-1	TRBJ2-5	TRBD1	TGTGCCAGCAGTGAAGCGGCAGGGGGCCAAGAGACCCAGTACTTC	CASSEAAGGQETQYF
-	TRBV6-9	TRBJ2-2	-	TGTGCCAGCAGTTACAGACCCCCACAGGGTTCGAACACCGGGGAGCTGTTTTTT	CASSYRPPQGSNTGELFF
few	TRBV15	TRBJ1-4	-	TGTGCCACCAGCTTGGGTTCGCATAATGAAAAACTGTTTTTT	CATSLGSHNEKLFF
many	TRBV7-9	TRBJ2-5	TRBD1	TGTGCCAGCAGCCGAGGGGGCCTAGAGACCCAGTACTTC	CASSRGGLETQYF
many	TRBV20-1	TRBJ2-7	-	TGCAGTGCTAGAGAATCCCCCGGGGACGAGCAGTACTTC	CSARESPGDEQYF
many	TRBV24-1	TRBJ2-3	TRBD1	TGTGCCACCAGTGATCCCACTCCCAGGGACAGGGAGAGCACAGATACGCAGTATTTT	CATSDPTPRDRESTDTQYF